This passage covers 12 T cell receptor beta chains from one sample sequenced in a study of T cell responses to AZD1222 COVID-19 vaccine. Data came from immunoSEQ multiplex PCR; TCRdb stores just in-frame clones and leaves some out. The data show 85,000 to 130,000 clones, under 90% seen once. The specimen was peripheral blood, collected on day 0 of AZD1222 vaccination. The source of these receptors is an adult in good health.

The chain couples TRBV5-8 to TRBJ2-5; the D is unclear. Trimming pared 0 bases from V and 4 bases from J, leaving 13 bases between. The length of the CDR3 is 15 residues. The germline V gene encodes CDR1 SGHTS and CDR2 YDEGEE. The CDR3 DNA is TGTGCCAGCAGCTTGGAAGTCAGGACGTTAGAGACCCAGTACTTC. It specifies CASSLEVRTLETQYF.

This rearrangement joins TRBV28 to TRBJ2-1, with a weak D call TRBD2 (5 bases). CDR3 length equals 15 residues. Germline CDR1 MDHEN, CDR2 SYDVKM. The ends were cut back, 8 bases at V and 0 bases at J, with 14 bases in the middle. CDR3 protein: CASRGADSSYNEQFF. The DNA of the CDR3 is TGTGCCAGCCGGGGAGCGGATAGCTCCTACAATGAGCAGTTCTTC.

This chain links TRBV19 with TRBJ2-3, with 10 bases that match TRBD2. The germline V gene encodes CDR1 LNHDA and CDR2 SQIVND (reference sequence). The V segment lost 5 bases and the J segment 4 bases; nucleotides outside the gene matches: 3. CDR3 size: 14 residues. DNA for the CDR3: TGTGCCAGTAGTCTAGCGGGAGTACCAGATACGCAGTATTTT. It encodes CASSLAGVPDTQYF. Full variable domain (outside the CDR3, taken from reference TRBV19 and TRBJ2-3): DGGITQSPKYLFRKEGQNVTLSCEQNLNHDAMYWYRQDPGQGLRLIYYSQIVNDFQKGDIAEGYSVSREKKESFPLTVTSAQKNPTAFYLCASSLAGVPDTQYFGPGTRLTVL.

This clone was detected once. This chain joins TRBV18 and TRBJ1-5; TRBD1 matches at 8 bases. The V gene end was trimmed by 3 bases and the J gene end by 6 bases; junction bases not matched to a gene: 4. CDR1 and CDR2 (germline): KGHSH, LQKENI. The length of the CDR3 is 14 residues. This CDR3 is CASSPRGQGQPQHF. The CDR3 coding sequence is TGTGCCAGCTCACCCAGGGGGCAGGGTCAGCCCCAGCATTTT.

V is TRBV5-1 and J is TRBJ2-7, with D perhaps matching TRBD2 (5 bases). V lost 4 bases and J lost 6, with 17 bases in between. The CDR3 has 14 residues. Germline values: CDR1 SGHRS, CDR2 YFSETQ. CDR3 in amino acids: CASSRDTSRGEQYF. The CDR3 nucleotides read TGCGCCAGCAGCCGTGACACCTCCCGGGGCGAGCAGTACTTC.

The rearrangement joins TRBV4-2 to TRBJ1-2, with 9 bases aligning to TRBD1. Looked up from germline, CDR1 is LGHNA and CDR2 is YNFKEQ. Germline trimming cut 5 bases from V and 2 bases from J; bases unmatched to any gene: 6. The CDR3 is 15 residues long. This chain's CDR3 is CASSSRQGENYGYTF. DNA of the CDR3: TGTGCCAGCAGCTCGCGACAGGGGGAGAACTATGGCTACACCTTC.

The chain carries TRBV27 and TRBJ2-7, with D hard to call. The CDR3 runs to 14 residues. The germline V gene has CDR1 MNHEY and CDR2 SMNVEV (reference sequence). The ends were cut back, 8 bases at V and 2 bases at J, with 16 bases in the middle. CDR3 in amino acids: CASALNRMTYEQYF. The CDR3 coding sequence is TGTGCCAGCGCGTTAAACCGGATGACCTACGAGCAGTACTTC.

The gene calls are TRBV29-1 and TRBJ2-1, with 12 bases that match TRBD2. Germline values: CDR1 SQVTM, CDR2 ANQGSEA. The CDR3 spans 13 residues. In nucleotides, the CDR3 is TGCAGTGGGCAGACTAGCGGGGGAACTGAGCAGTTCTTC. Protein product: CSGQTSGGTEQFF.

The rearrangement joins TRBV9 to TRBJ1-1; possible D gene TRBD1, 5 bases. This CDR3 is 16 amino acids long. Trimming removed 4 bases at V and 1 base at J, with 17 bases between. Germline values: CDR1 SGDLS, CDR2 YYNGEE. In DNA, the CDR3 is TGTGCCAGCAGCAAAGGGGCGCTACTCACGAACACTGAAGCTTTCTTT. It encodes CASSKGALLTNTEAFF. The variable domain in full, completed from reference TRBV9 and TRBJ1-1, reads DSGVTQTPKHLITATGQRVTLRCSPRSGDLSVYWYQQSLDQGLQFLIQYYNGEERAKGNILERFSAQQFPDLHSELNLSSLELGDSALYFCASSKGALLTNTEAFFGQGTRLTVV.

This clone was recorded once. The chain joins TRBV14 to TRBJ1-2; 11 bases are shared with TRBD1. The CDR3 consists of 15 residues. With 1 base clipped from V and 5 bases from J, the junction kept 3 bases outside the gene matches. Germline V gene sequence: CDR1 SGHDN, CDR2 FVKESK. This CDR3 is CASSQGTGGIYGYTF. The DNA of the CDR3 is TGTGCCAGCAGCCAAGGGACAGGGGGCATTTATGGCTACACCTTC.

This rearrangement joins TRBV5-4 to TRBJ1-2, with a tentative D call TRBD1 (6 bases). The ends were cut back, 4 bases at V and 5 bases at J, with 15 bases in the middle. Germline V gene lookup returns CDR1 SGHNT and CDR2 YYREEE (reference sequence). The CDR3 contains 14 residues. The CDR3 protein is CASSTPGQEYGYTF. The CDR3 coding sequence is TGTGCCAGCAGCACTCCGGGACAAGAATATGGCTACACCTTC.

V and J are TRBV24-1 and TRBJ2-2; possibly TRBD1 or TRBD2 for D (5 bases each). The germline CDR1 and CDR2 sequences are KGHDR and SFDVKD. V lost 0 bases and J lost 6, with 10 bases in between. The CDR3 spans 15 residues. The CDR3, as DNA: TGTGCCACCAGTGATTTGGGCAGGGAGTCCGGGGAGCTGTTTTTT. This gives the protein CATSDLGRESGELFF.